This record covers a single T cell receptor (beta chain). Antigen: not known. Trimming at V came to 10 bases and at J to 3 bases, leaving 11 bases not matched to a gene. The CDR3 sequence is 15 residues long. CDR1 and CDR2 (germline): SGHNT, YENEEA. These data are taken from a study of OX40 agonist ivuxolimab in advanced cancers. For the study at large: Patients were treated with ivuxolimab, an agonistic anti-OX40 (CD134) antibody. Whole-study results and caveats: With doses of 0.1-3.0 mg/kg, partial responders showed among the lowest clonal expansion.

Data came from immunoSEQ multiplex PCR; TCRdb stores just in-frame clones and leaves some out. The sample includes roughly 70,000 clones, approximately 89% of them seen just once. Peripheral blood came from all dose cohorts at three timepoints. The receptor's source is an adult with an advanced solid tumor such as melanoma, head and neck, liver or kidney cancer. This specimen was CD4+ or CD8+ T cells sorted from blood, taken in a trial of the OX40 agonist ivuxolimab. J is TRBJ1-4 and V is TRBV11-3; the match to TRBD1 covers 7 bases. The CDR3 DNA reads as TGTGCCACCAAGCTTTATGGGACAGCTAATGAAAAACTGTTTTTT. Its translation: CATKLYGTANEKLFF.